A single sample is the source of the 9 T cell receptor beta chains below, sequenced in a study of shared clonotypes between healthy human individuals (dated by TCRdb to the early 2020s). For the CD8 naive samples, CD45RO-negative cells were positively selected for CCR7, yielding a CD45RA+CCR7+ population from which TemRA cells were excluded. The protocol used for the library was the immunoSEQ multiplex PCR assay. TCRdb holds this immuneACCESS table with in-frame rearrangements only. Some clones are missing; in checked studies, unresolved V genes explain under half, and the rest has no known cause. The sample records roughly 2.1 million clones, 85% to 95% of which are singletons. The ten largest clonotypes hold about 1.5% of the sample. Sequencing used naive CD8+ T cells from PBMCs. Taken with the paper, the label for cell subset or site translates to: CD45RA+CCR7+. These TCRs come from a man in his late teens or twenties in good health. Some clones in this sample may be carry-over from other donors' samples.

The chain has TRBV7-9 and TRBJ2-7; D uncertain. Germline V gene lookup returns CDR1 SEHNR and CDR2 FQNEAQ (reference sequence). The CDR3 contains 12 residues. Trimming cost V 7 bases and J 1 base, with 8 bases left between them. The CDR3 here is CASMGGSYEQYF. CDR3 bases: TGTGCCAGCATGGGCGGATCCTACGAGCAGTACTTC.

The CDR3 here is CASSSDGTSTDTQYF. For the CDR3, the DNA is TGTGCCAGCAGTTCCGACGGCACTAGCACAGATACGCAGTATTTT. The chain has TRBV7-9 and TRBJ2-3; D unclear. CDR3 length: 15 amino acids. V was trimmed by 6 bases and J by 0 bases, leaving 13 bases between them. Germline CDR1 SEHNR, CDR2 FQNEAQ (reference sequence). The full variable domain, completed using reference TRBV7-9 and TRBJ2-3, is DTGVSQNPRHKITKRGQNVTFRCDPISEHNRLYWYRQTLGQGPEFLTYFQNEAQLEKSRLLSDRFSAERPKGSFSTLEIQRTEQGDSAMYLCASSSDGTSTDTQYFGPGTRLTVL.

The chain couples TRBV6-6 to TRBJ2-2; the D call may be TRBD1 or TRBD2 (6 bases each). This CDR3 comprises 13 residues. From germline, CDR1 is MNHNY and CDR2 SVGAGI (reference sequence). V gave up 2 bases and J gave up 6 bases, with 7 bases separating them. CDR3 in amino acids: CASSYGGPGELFF. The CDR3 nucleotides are TGTGCCAGCAGTTACGGGGGGCCCGGGGAGCTGTTTTTT.

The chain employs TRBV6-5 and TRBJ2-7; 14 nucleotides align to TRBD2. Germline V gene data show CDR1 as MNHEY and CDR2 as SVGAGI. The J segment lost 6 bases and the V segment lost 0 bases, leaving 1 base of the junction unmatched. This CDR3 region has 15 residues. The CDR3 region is CASSYSGLAGAEQYF. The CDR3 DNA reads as TGTGCCAGCAGTTACTCGGGACTAGCGGGAGCCGAGCAGTACTTC.

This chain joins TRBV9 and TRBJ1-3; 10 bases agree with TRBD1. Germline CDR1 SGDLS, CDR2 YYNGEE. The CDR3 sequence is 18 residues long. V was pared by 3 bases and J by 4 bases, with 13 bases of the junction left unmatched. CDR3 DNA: TGTGCCAGCAGCGAAGGTTCGGGACAGGGGAGAGTCGGAAACACCATATATTTT. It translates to CASSEGSGQGRVGNTIYF. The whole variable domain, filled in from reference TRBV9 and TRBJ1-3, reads DSGVTQTPKHLITATGQRVTLRCSPRSGDLSVYWYQQSLDQGLQFLIQYYNGEERAKGNILERFSAQQFPDLHSELNLSSLELGDSALYFCASSEGSGQGRVGNTIYFGEGSWLTVV.

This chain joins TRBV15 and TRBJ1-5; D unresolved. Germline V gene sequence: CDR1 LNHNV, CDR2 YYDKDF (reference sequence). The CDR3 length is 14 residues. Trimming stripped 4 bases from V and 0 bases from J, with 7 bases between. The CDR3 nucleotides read TGTGCCACCAGCACGCTTTTTAGCAATCAGCCCCAGCATTTT. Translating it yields CATSTLFSNQPQHF.

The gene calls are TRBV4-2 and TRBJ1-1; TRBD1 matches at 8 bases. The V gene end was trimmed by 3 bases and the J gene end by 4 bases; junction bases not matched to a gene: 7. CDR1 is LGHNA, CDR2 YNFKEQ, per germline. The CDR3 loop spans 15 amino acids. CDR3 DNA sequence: TGTGCCAGCAGCCAGGCAGGGGGCCTGTTCACTGAAGCTTTCTTT. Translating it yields CASSQAGGLFTEAFF.

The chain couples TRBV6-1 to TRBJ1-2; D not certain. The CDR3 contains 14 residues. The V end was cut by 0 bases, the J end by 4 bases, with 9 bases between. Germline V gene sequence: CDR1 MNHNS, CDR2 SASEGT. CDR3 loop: CASSEALSPYGYTF. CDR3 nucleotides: TGTGCCAGCAGTGAAGCGCTATCTCCCTATGGCTACACCTTC.

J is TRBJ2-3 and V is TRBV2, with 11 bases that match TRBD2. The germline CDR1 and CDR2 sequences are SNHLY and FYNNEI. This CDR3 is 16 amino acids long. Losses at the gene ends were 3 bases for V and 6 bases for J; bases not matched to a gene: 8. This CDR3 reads CASSERLAGGLDTQYF. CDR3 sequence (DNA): TGTGCCAGCAGTGAGAGGCTAGCGGGAGGCCTTGATACGCAGTATTTT.